Presented here are 6 T cell receptor beta chains from one specimen sequenced in a study of T-cell reconstitution after alpha-beta-depleted transplantation in children. For TCRbeta, the library was prepared with unique molecular identifiers. TCRdb ran MiXCR on the PCR reads and lists one entry per CDR3 protein. The sample consists of fewer than 120,000 distinct CDR3 sequences, 10% to 13% of them appearing once. Sequencing used PBMCs from the stem cell graft donor, obtained from the stem cell graft. These receptors were collected from a human donor who donated a stem cell graft to a child with acute lymphoblastic leukemia.

A few counts support this clonotype. DNA of the CDR3: TGTGCCAGCTCCTTACCCGGGACTAGCGGGGGCCTAATCCAAGAGACCCAGTACTTC. It codes for CASSLPGTSGGLIQETQYF. This rearrangement joins TRBV12-3 or TRBV12-4 to TRBJ2-5; 14 bases map to TRBD2. With V trimmed by 8 bases and J by 1 base, 15 bases remained unmatched. The CDR3 covers 19 residues.

This clonotype has a count of ten or more. The V gene is TRBV11-2, the J gene TRBJ2-7; TRBD1 might be the D (6 bases). CDR1 and CDR2 (germline): SGHAT, FQNNGV. This CDR3 is 15 amino acids long. Trimming left V 5 bases short and J 3 bases short, with 17 bases between. The CDR3 DNA reads as TGTGCCAGCAGCGGAAAGGACAGAGCTTTCTACGAGCAGTACTTC. It translates to CASSGKDRAFYEQYF.

This clonotype was found many times. The gene calls are TRBV5-5 and TRBJ2-2, with 12 nucleotides matching TRBD2. In germline, CDR1 is SGHKS, CDR2 YYEKEE (reference sequence). The V segment lost 7 bases and the J segment 6 bases; nucleotides outside the gene matches: 10. The CDR3 spans 16 residues. The CDR3 spells CASAALTSGRPGELFF. CDR3 in DNA: TGTGCCAGCGCCGCCCTGACTAGCGGGAGACCCGGGGAGCTGTTTTTT.

This clonotype has a count of ten or more. The chain employs TRBV5-1 and TRBJ2-7, with 8 bases lining up with TRBD1. V shed 0 bases and J 6 bases; nucleotides not matched to a gene: 11. Per germline, CDR1 SGHRS and CDR2 YFSETQ. The CDR3 extends over 16 amino acids. This CDR3 is CASSLGSGGAGLEQYF. Written as DNA, the CDR3 is TGCGCCAGCAGCTTGGGCTCAGGGGGCGCTGGGCTCGAGCAGTACTTC.

This clonotype was seen a handful of times. V is TRBV10-2 and J is TRBJ2-4; possible D gene TRBD1, 5 bases. Germline loops: CDR1 WSHSY, CDR2 SAAADI. V was cut by 4 bases and J by 12 bases, with 10 bases left in between. CDR3 length: 11 amino acids. The CDR3 protein is CASSGQISQYF. The DNA for the CDR3 is TGCGCCAGCAGTGGACAGATAAGTCAGTACTTC.

This clonotype was counted many times. The chain carries TRBV20-1 and TRBJ1-1; D gene unclear. The V and J ends lost 2 bases and 1 base respectively, with 11 bases between them. This CDR3 is 14 amino acids long. Per germline, CDR1 DFQATT and CDR2 SNEGSKA (reference sequence). The chain's CDR3 is CSARTARENTEAFF. CDR3 DNA: TGCAGTGCTAGAACAGCAAGGGAGAACACTGAAGCTTTCTTT.